The clone carrying this TCR beta chain was found a few times. Its antigen is unknown. This record belongs to a study of cytomegalovirus exposure and HLA in healthy donors. Study as a whole: Earlier findings included roughly 120 million unique TCR beta sequences obtained from about 179 million T cells. Study conclusions and caveats: As a later analysis revealed, most CMV-associated TCR beta chains appeared HLA-restricted. Researchers reported that a few CMV-associated chains were confirmed in vitro as CMV antigen-specific.

This PCR relied on a set of 60 Vbeta primers and 13 Jbeta primers. Profiling relied on immunoSEQ multiplex PCR, and the TCRdb table lists in-frame clones only, not all of them. The data contain fewer than 130,000 clones, 70% to 90% of them singletons. The receptor was isolated from a man aged 35 to 55 in good health and CMV-seronegative. The sequenced sample was PBMCs.

CDR3 residues: CASKETIAGGASYEQYF. The CDR3 region has the DNA TGTGCCAGCAAGGAAACTATCGCTGGGGGGGCCTCCTACGAGCAGTACTTC. This chain connects TRBV25-1 to TRBJ2-7; tentative D call: TRBD2 (7 bases). V dropped 7 bases and J dropped 0 bases, with 22 bases sitting between them. Germline V gene data show CDR1 as MGHDK and CDR2 as SYGVNS. This CDR3 has 17 residues.